The source of this T cell receptor beta chain is a study of CXCR3-negative and CXCR3-positive naive CD8 T cells. Libraries of TRB cDNA were made by 5' RACE and carried UMIs. TCRdb re-analyzed the 5' RACE reads; it lists each CDR3 protein once, without DNA. Here the sample table reports 80,000 to 95,000 distinct CDR3 sequences. This CDR3 contains 15 residues. The sequenced sample was naive CXCR3- CD8+ T cells from blood. The subset is: CD45RO-CCR7+CD27+CD95- naive CD8+ T cells lacking CXCR3 (TNR3-). The origin of this receptor is a human donor in good health. Some clones in this sample may be carry-over from other donors' samples. The chain recombines TRBV12-3 or TRBV12-4 with TRBJ2-5; no DNA is available, so the TRBD1 call from TCRdb remains unchecked. The CDR3 sequence: CASSPGQGRGETQYF.